This T cell receptor beta chain originates from a study of Ad26.COV2.S vaccination and SARS-CoV-2 variants. Treatment denoted: roughly 18 received Ad26.COV2.S at low or high dose, single or two shots; about 5 received placebo; per-sample allocation not given. Day 63 following the first vaccine or placebo injection was when the samples were taken. This person who donated was an adult of 18-55 years in Boston. Study results and limitations: Placebo recipients had lower spike-specific TCR breadth than vaccine recipients. Analyses that measured TCR breadth and depth may have underestimated total T cell responses.

Concerning this clone: Its antigen is still unknown.

Measured with immunoSEQ multiplex PCR; TCRdb has only the in-frame clones, and not every one. This table has some 640,000 clones, about 89% appearing once. The germline CDR1 and CDR2 sequences are SQVTM and ANQGSEA. V was cut by 6 bases and J by 4 bases, with 13 bases left in between. CDR3 size: 13 residues. This chain connects TRBV29-1 to TRBJ1-3, with a tentative D call TRBD1 (5 bases). This clonotype was obtained from a person aged 18-65 years who received the Ad26.COV2.S COVID-19 vaccine or a placebo. Sequencing was performed on peripheral blood, taken in a trial of Ad26.COV2.S vaccine versus placebo. The CDR3 region is CSVLKGQGNTIYF. The CDR3, as DNA: TGCAGCGTACTAAAAGGACAAGGAAACACCATATATTTT.